The sequence of this TCR beta chain was determined in a study of cytomegalovirus exposure and HLA in healthy donors (dated by TCRdb to between 2016 and 2019). Regarding the complete study: According to an earlier analysis of several hundred of the donors, 150 million to 200 million T cells yielded 90 million to 130 million unique TCR beta sequences and 250 to 350 Gb of sequence data. About 300 gigabases of sequencing data and tens of millions of unique TCR sequences were included in an early release covering roughly 600 HLA-typed donors. The genetic ancestry cluster associated with self-reported Caucasian donors included about four fifths of the 300 to 400 genotyped donors. The aim of the study was to test whether cataloging public T cell receptors could identify signatures of past pathogen exposure. The T cell repertoires of 666 subjects were profiled by immunosequencing and related to cytomegalovirus serostatus. Along with the roughly 670-subject first cohort, a separate validation cohort of approximately 110 different subjects was used. High-throughput TCR immunosequencing, statistical association of individual TCRs with disease status, and machine learning were combined to predict cytomegalovirus infection status. In a later analysis, previously published TCR beta repertoires from about 670 donors were re-analyzed and high-resolution HLA genotyping was added so that TCR occurrence patterns could be studied. The later analysis used no new phenotypic data to find candidate immune exposures, relying instead on TCR beta sequences and their occurrence across donors. An earlier analysis of around 580 of the donors used high-throughput TCR beta sequencing to judge whether each TCR beta V gene segment behaved as functional or pseudogenic. Alongside the repertoire data, information on donor age, sex, ethnicity and CMV serostatus was compiled. In a later genetic analysis, genome-wide SNP genotypes for about 55% of the roughly 670 donors were used, and that subset was treated as a discovery cohort. All discovery cohort repertoires had been generated on a single sequencing platform. Both class I and class II loci were covered by HLA typing, at four-digit resolution. The number of typed donors differed by locus: roughly 629-640 for A, B, C, DRB1 and DQB1; 522 for DQA1; approximately 610 for DPA1; and about 470 for DPB1. Because of strong linkage in the cohort, roughly five DR-DQ haplotypes were treated as single units for association and clustering. Across around 400 genotyped donors of the cohort, an average of about 240,000 unique TCR beta nucleotide sequences per donor were sequenced, and 15% to 20% of those sequences were non-productive. Broad study findings and their caveats: Immune exposure information for the cohort was limited to CMV serostatus. An earlier analysis of around 500 of the donors showed that most TCR beta V segments appeared in productive rearrangements either about 87% or about 30% of the time, which broadly matched IMGT annotations. A later genetic analysis associated a missense DCLRE1C variant with V-gene and J-gene trimming of TCR beta chains, and an independent cohort replicated the association. When HLA alleles, especially DR and DQ, strongly co-occurred, attributing TCR associations to individual alleles was difficult. The study listed 164 TCR beta chains as associated with cytomegalovirus. A later analysis found that TCR association rates varied across HLA loci, with DRB1 alleles showing the most associated TCRs and HLA-C alleles the fewest. A few of the identified cytomegalovirus-associated TCR beta chains were confirmed in vitro to be specific for cytomegalovirus antigens. In a later analysis, HLA-associated TCR beta chains showed more clonal expansion and lower generation probabilities than non-associated chains that were equally common. It was suggested by the authors that the approach could potentially be generalized to other disease states and immunological phenotypes. While some public TCRs were present in many individuals, most TCR sequences turned up only very rarely across donors. Because counts were too low, roughly 18 rarely observed V segments, including chromosome 9 orphons, were left out of the earlier analysis of several hundred of the donors. According to a later genetic analysis, donors in an Asian-associated ancestry cluster had fewer N-insertions in productive TCRs than the roughly 670-donor mean. Correlated functional status among segregating V segments might reflect linkage disequilibrium, but an unknown experimental factor could not be ruled out. In a later analysis, 16,951 TCR beta sequences were associated with specific HLA alleles at a false discovery rate of 0.05. A cluster of highly shared sequence variants was judged likely to be a technical artifact of the sequencing pipeline. The presence/absence analyses assumed that sequencing depth was roughly uniform across donors, and that assumption may not be true. HLA typing was unavailable for some donors at each locus, so association tests used only the typed subset. According to a later analysis, most CMV-associated TCR beta chains appeared to be HLA-restricted, and the HLA associations seemed to be driven largely by CMV exposure. Several of the top co-occurrence clusters appeared to be linked to parvovirus B19, influenza, CMV and Epstein-Barr virus, according to a later analysis. A further reported finding was that TCR beta sequences accurately predicted the HLA-A and HLA-B alleles for most subjects in the first cohort. The cohort was sequenced for TCR beta chains only, and without alpha or paired-chain data the features that could be detected were limited. In both the original and validation cohorts, the classifier was reported to diagnose cytomegalovirus status with high specificity and sensitivity.

The library was built by means of the immunoSEQ multiplex PCR assay. The multiplex PCR relied on a mix of 60 forward primers for TCR Vbeta segments and 13 reverse primers for TCR Jbeta segments. Amplification of the CDR3 region of rearranged TCR beta genes was performed with a multiplex PCR assay on genomic DNA. The amplified TCR beta libraries were sequenced on the Illumina HiSeq System as 87-base-pair reads. In the paper's pipeline: In a later analysis, roughly 80 million unique TCR beta chains were counted across the 650 to 700 repertoires, and approximately 11 million of these chains were shared by at least two donors. Raw reads were error-corrected and collapsed into unique sequences with a nearest-neighbor algorithm that merged closely related sequences to remove PCR and sequencing errors. Alignment of CDR3 sequences to IMGT reference sequences was used to assign V, D and J gene segments. For a sequence to be retained, a match of at least six nucleotides was required to both a V gene segment and a J gene segment. Rearrangements were classified as productive when the CDR3 lacked stop codons and remained in frame with V and J, and all other rearrangements were classified as non-productive. CDR3 was defined by IMGT convention, running from the second conserved V-encoded cysteine to the conserved J-encoded phenylalanine. The earlier analysis of about 570 of the donors excluded any sequence lacking an unambiguous match to a single V gene segment. An earlier analysis of roughly 590 of the donors called V segments functional above 56.7% productive rearrangements and segregating when the between-donor standard deviation exceeded 5%. A statistical classification framework was built for diagnosing cytomegalovirus status from the catalog of TCR beta chain sequences. In a later analysis, V and J genes were assigned by comparing TCR nucleotide sequences against IMGT/GENE-DB human TR gene sequences. In a later analysis, CDR3 sequences and most-parsimonious VDJ recombination scenarios were assigned using the TCRdist pipeline. In a later analysis, each TCR beta chain was defined by its CDR3 amino acid sequence together with its V-gene family, and reads without a unique V-gene family were excluded. As a way to deal with suspected cross-contamination and a sequencing artifact, a later analysis dropped 450 to 600 nucleotide sequences that were highly shared and had low generation probability. In a later analysis, a clonal expansion index was calculated for each public chain from normalized within-repertoire ranks of inferred template counts. Generation probabilities in a later analysis came from a VDJ recombination model fitted to out-of-frame rearrangements, and those results were checked against IGoR. In a later analysis, hypergeometric tests were used to score TCR-TCR, TCR-HLA and TCR-CMV co-occurrence, with a repertoire-size bias correction applied to TCR pairs. To estimate false discovery rates, a later analysis permuted the HLA or CMV assignments 20 times. A later analysis grouped co-occurring TCRs with DBSCAN, adding TCRdist sequence similarity when clustering within HLA-allele-positive subsets. For co-occurrence clustering, repertoires with fewer than 30,000 or more than 120,000 public chains were excluded, along with roughly 5 repertoires with anomalous nucleotide sharing. TCRdb took this table from immuneACCESS and kept in-frame rearrangements with V and J called. Such tables lack part of the clones; where checked against another copy, unresolved V genes explain under half of the gap, and the rest is unexplained. From that table come the V and J calls and clone size; the DNA was used to work out D and trimming. Here the sample has approximately 120,000 clones; approximately 80% occur a single time. The ten largest clones capture about 8.9% of the sample.

This clone was detected only a few times. It lacks a known antigen. Nothing much larger sits one base from this clone, and base qualities are not available. The cohort consisted of 650 to 700 healthy bone marrow donors. At the time of sampling, all cohort members were nominally healthy, though unrecorded immune exposures were likely present. The donor tested CMV seropositive and was one of the 289 seropositive cohort members. A peripheral blood sample was provided by each donor, and peripheral blood mononuclear cells were used for TCR beta sequencing. The Qiagen DNeasy Blood Extraction Kit was used to extract genomic DNA from the blood cell samples. The sequencing sample was made of PBMCs. The clonotype was recovered from a man aged 25 to 45 in good health and CMV-seropositive.

The CDR3 amino acid sequence is: CASSWTGTGYTF. The DNA is TGTGCCAGCAGTTGGACAGGGACCGGCTACACCTTC. The chain is assembled from TRBV6-1 and TRBJ1-2; 8 of the junction bases match TRBD1. Trimmed from V: 5 bases; trimmed from J: 8 bases; junction bases lacking a gene match: 4. The CDR3, from cysteine to phenylalanine, totals 12 residues. Only the CDR3 DNA is retained, 36 bases long and in frame from the first base. CDR1 MNHNS and CDR2 SASEGT were looked up in the germline V gene.